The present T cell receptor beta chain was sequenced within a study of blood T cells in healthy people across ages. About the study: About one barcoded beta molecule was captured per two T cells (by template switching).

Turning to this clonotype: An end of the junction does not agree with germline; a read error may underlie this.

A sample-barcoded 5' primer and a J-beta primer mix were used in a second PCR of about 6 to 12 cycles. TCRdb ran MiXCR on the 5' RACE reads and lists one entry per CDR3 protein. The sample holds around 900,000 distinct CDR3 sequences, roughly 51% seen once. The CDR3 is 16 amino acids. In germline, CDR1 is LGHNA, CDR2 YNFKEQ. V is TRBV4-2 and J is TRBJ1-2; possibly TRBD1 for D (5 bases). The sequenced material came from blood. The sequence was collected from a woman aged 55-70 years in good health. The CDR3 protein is CAGSPGTIRSPYGYTF. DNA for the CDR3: TGTGCCGGCAGCCCGGGGACGATTAGGTCACCCTATGGCTACACCTTC.